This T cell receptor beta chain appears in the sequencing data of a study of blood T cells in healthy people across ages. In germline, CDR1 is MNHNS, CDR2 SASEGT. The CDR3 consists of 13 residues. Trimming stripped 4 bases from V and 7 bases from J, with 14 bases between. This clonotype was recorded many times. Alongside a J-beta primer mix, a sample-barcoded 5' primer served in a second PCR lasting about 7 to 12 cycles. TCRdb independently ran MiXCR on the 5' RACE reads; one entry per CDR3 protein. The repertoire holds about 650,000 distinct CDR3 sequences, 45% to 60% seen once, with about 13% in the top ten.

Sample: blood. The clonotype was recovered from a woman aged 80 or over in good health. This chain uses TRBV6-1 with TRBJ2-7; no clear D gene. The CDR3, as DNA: TGTGCCAGCAGTGTTAGGGCCATCCAGGAGCAGTACTTC. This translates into CASSVRAIQEQYF.